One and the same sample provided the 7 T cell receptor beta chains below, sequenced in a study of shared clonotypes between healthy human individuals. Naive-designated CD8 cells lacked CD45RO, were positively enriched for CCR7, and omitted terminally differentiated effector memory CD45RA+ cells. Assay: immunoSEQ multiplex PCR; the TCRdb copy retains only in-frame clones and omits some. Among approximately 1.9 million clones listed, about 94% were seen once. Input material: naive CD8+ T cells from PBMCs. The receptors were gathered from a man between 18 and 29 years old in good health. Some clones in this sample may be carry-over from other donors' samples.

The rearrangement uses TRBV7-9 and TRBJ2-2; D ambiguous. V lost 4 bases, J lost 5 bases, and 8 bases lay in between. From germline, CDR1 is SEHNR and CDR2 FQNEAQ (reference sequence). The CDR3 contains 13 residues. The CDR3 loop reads CASSSDLTGELFF. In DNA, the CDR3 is TGTGCCAGCAGCTCAGACTTAACCGGGGAGCTGTTTTTT.

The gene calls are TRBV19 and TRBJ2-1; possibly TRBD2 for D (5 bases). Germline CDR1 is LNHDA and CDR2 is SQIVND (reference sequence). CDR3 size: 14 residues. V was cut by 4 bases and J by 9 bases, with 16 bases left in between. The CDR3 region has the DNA TGTGCCAGTAGTAGAACTAGATGGAGCAGTGAGCAGTTCTTC. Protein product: CASSRTRWSSEQFF.

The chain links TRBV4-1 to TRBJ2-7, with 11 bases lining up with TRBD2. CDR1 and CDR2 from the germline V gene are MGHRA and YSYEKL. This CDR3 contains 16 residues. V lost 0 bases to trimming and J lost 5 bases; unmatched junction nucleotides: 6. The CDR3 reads CASSQDLTLAGDEQYF. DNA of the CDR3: TGCGCCAGCAGCCAAGATTTAACACTAGCGGGAGACGAGCAGTACTTC.

In DNA, the CDR3 is TGTGCCAGCAGGAAAGCGGGAGAGGCCCCCTACGAGCAGTACTTC. As protein: CASRKAGEAPYEQYF. The chain employs TRBV2 and TRBJ2-7; TRBD2 matches at 8 bases. CDR3 length: 15 amino acids. Germline values: CDR1 SNHLY, CDR2 FYNNEI. Trimming removed 6 bases from V and 2 bases from J; junction bases left unmatched: 9.

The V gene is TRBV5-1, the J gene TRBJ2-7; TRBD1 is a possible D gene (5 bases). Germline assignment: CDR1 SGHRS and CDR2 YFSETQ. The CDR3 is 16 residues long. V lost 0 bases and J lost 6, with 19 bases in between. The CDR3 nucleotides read TGCGCCAGCAGCTTGGATCTGGTACAGGCGGTCCCCGAGCAGTACTTC. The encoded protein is CASSLDLVQAVPEQYF.

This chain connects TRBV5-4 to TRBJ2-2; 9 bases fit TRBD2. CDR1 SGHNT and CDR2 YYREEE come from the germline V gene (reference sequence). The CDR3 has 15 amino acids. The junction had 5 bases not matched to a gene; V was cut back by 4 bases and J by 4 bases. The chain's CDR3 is CASSTLAGPTGELFF. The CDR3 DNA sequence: TGTGCCAGCAGCACGCTAGCGGGACCCACCGGGGAGCTGTTTTTT.

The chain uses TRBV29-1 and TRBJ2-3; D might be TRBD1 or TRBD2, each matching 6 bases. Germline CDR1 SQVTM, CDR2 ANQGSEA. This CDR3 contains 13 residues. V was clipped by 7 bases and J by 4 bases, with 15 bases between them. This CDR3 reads CSAGGGFADTQYF. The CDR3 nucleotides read TGCAGCGCAGGAGGGGGGTTCGCAGATACGCAGTATTTT.